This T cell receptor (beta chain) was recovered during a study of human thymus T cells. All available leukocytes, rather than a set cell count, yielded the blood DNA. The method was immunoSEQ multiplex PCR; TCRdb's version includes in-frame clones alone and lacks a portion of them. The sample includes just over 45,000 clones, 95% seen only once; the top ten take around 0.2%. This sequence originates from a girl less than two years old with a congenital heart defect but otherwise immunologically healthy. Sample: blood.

CDR3 residues: CAARPPTSGRSTGELFF. In DNA, the CDR3 is TGTGCCGCCCGCCCCCCGACTAGCGGGAGGTCCACCGGGGAGCTGTTTTTT. J is TRBJ2-2 and V is TRBV30; 13 nucleotides agree with TRBD2. Germline loops: CDR1 GTSNPN, CDR2 SVGIG (reference sequence). This CDR3 is built from 17 residues. V was pared by 8 bases and J by 4 bases, with 13 bases of the junction left unmatched.